The 23 T cell receptor beta chains presented below share a single source sample, sequenced in a study of blood T cell repertoires in COVID-19. Assay used: immunoSEQ multiplex PCR; TCRdb lists only in-frame clones, some missing. This sample has some 70,000 clones, with about four fifths found just once. Sequencing was carried out using peripheral blood. The origin of the receptors is a woman in her sixties or seventies with acute or convalescent COVID-19.

This clone was recorded once. Additional DNA sequences in this sample encode the identical CDR3. The chain recombines TRBV28 with TRBJ2-3; no clear D. The CDR3 sequence is 14 residues long. The V and J ends lost 2 bases and 0 bases respectively, with 6 bases between them. From germline, CDR1 is MDHEN and CDR2 SYDVKM. This CDR3 is CASSLLSSTDTQYF. CDR3 in DNA: TGTGCCAGCAGTTTACTCTCTAGCACAGATACGCAGTATTTT.

The V call is TRBV28, the J call TRBJ2-2, with 7 bases lining up with TRBD1. Trimming took 6 bases from V and 1 from J; bases not matched to a gene: 5. There are 15 residues in the CDR3. Germline loops: CDR1 MDHEN, CDR2 SYDVKM. This CDR3 is CASRERTGNTGELFF. The CDR3 coding sequence is TGTGCCAGCAGAGAAAGGACAGGGAACACCGGGGAGCTGTTTTTT. The full variable domain, completed using reference TRBV28 and TRBJ2-2, is DVKVTQSSRYLVKRTGEKVFLECVQDMDHENMFWYRQDPGLGLRLIYFSYDVKMKEKGDIPEGYSVSREKKERFSLILESASTNQTSMYLCASRERTGNTGELFFGEGSRLTVL.

The chain combines TRBV6-5 with TRBJ1-5; 8 nucleotides match TRBD1. The CDR3 contains 15 residues. Germline V gives CDR1 MNHEY, CDR2 SVGAGI. V shed 4 bases and J 5 bases; nucleotides not matched to a gene: 7. CDR3 nucleotides: TGTGCCAGCAGTTTCTACAGGGGGGGCGATCAGCCCCAGCATTTT. This encodes CASSFYRGGDQPQHF.

V usage is TRBV5-1 and J usage is TRBJ2-1; maybe TRBD2 (6 bases). This CDR3 region has 14 residues. The germline V gene has CDR1 SGHRS and CDR2 YFSETQ. The V end lost 4 bases, the J end lost 3 bases, and 11 bases lay between the germline ends. The CDR3 loop is CASSAGSHYNEQFF. CDR3 in DNA: TGCGCCAGCAGCGCGGGGTCCCACTACAATGAGCAGTTCTTC.

The rearrangement joins TRBV7-9 to TRBJ1-1; 8 nucleotides line up with TRBD1. The CDR3 covers 15 residues. V lost 4 bases, J lost 1 base, and 5 bases stayed unmatched. The germline gives CDR1 SEHNR, CDR2 FQNEAQ (reference sequence). CDR3 sequence: CASSSRTGRNTEAFF. CDR3 bases: TGTGCCAGCAGCTCCAGGACAGGGCGGAACACTGAAGCTTTCTTT.

The genes are TRBV27 and TRBJ2-1, with 10 bases aligning to TRBD1. Germline V gives CDR1 MNHEY, CDR2 SMNVEV (reference sequence). CDR3 length: 15 residues. V lost 2 bases to trimming and J lost 5 bases; unmatched junction nucleotides: 3. DNA of the CDR3: TGTGCCAGCAGTTTAAGACAGGGGGCGCACAATGAGCAGTTCTTC. It yields the protein CASSLRQGAHNEQFF.

V is TRBV12-3 or TRBV12-4 and J is TRBJ1-1; possible D gene TRBD1, 5 bases. Trimming took off 6 bases at V and 6 bases at J, with 14 bases between the two ends. The CDR3 has 13 residues. The CDR3 protein is CASRFGGDPEAFF. The CDR3 DNA reads TGTGCCAGCAGGTTCGGGGGGGACCCTGAAGCTTTCTTT.

The chain's CDR3 is CASSLARAAIATNEKLFF. In DNA, the CDR3 is TGCGCCAGCAGCTTGGCCAGGGCAGCGATTGCAACTAATGAAAAACTGTTTTTT. The chain combines TRBV5-1 with TRBJ1-4; D perhaps matches TRBD1 (5 bases). V dropped 0 bases and J dropped 0 bases, with 15 bases sitting between them. The CDR3 has 18 amino acids. Looked up from germline, CDR1 is SGHRS and CDR2 is YFSETQ.

The J gene is TRBJ2-5, the V gene TRBV2; TRBD2 matches 11 bases. The CDR3 has 16 residues. CDR1 is SNHLY, CDR2 FYNNEI, per germline. The J segment lost 2 bases and the V segment lost 6 bases, leaving 8 bases of the junction unmatched. The chain's CDR3 is CASRTSGTIYQETQYF. For the CDR3, the DNA is TGTGCCAGCAGGACTAGCGGGACCATCTATCAAGAGACCCAGTACTTC.

The rearrangement links TRBV4-1 to TRBJ2-5; D is uncertain. The V gene lost 1 base and the J gene lost 5 bases, with 11 bases spanning the gap. Germline CDR1 reads MGHRA; CDR2 reads YSYEKL. There are 14 residues in the CDR3. Written as DNA, the CDR3 is TGCGCCAGCAGCCAAGGCCGGGTAGAGGAGACCCAGTACTTC. This codes for CASSQGRVEETQYF.

The CDR3 DNA follows: TGCGCCAGCAGCTTTTTGAGCTCCTACAATGAGCAGTTCTTC. The encoded protein is CASSFLSSYNEQFF. The rearrangement uses TRBV5-1 and TRBJ2-1; no clear D gene. CDR1 is SGHRS and CDR2 is YFSETQ in the germline V gene. V was shortened by 2 bases and J by 0 bases, with 6 bases between the two germline ends. The CDR3 is made up of 14 amino acids.

The chain couples TRBV11-3 to TRBJ2-1; D is ambiguous. CDR1 SGHNT and CDR2 YENEEA come from the germline V gene. This CDR3 comprises 14 residues. Trimming shortened V by 8 bases and J by 5 bases, and 16 bases separated the two germline ends. The CDR3 is CASRIGSENNEQFF. Here the CDR3 DNA reads TGTGCCAGCCGGATCGGTTCGGAGAACAATGAGCAGTTCTTC. The whole variable domain, filled in from reference TRBV11-3 and TRBJ2-1, reads EAGVVQSPRYKIIEKKQPVAFWCNPISGHNTLYWYLQNLGQGPELLIRYENEEAVDDSQLPKDRFSAERLKGVDSTLKIQPAELGDSAVYLCASRIGSENNEQFFGPGTRLTVL.

The V and J genes are TRBV3-1 (or the pseudogene TRBV3-2) and TRBJ2-1, with TRBD2 matching over 15 bases. This CDR3 spans 14 amino acids. CDR1 is LGHDT, CDR2 YNNKEL, per germline (reference sequence). V lost 4 bases, J lost 10 bases, and 2 bases stayed unmatched. The chain's CDR3 is CASSRGLAGGEQFF. CDR3 sequence (DNA): TGTGCCAGCAGCCGGGGACTAGCGGGGGGAGAGCAGTTCTTC.

The chain joins TRBV28 to TRBJ1-6, with D unresolved. The CDR3 length is 14 residues. V was shortened by 11 bases and J by 9 bases, with 20 bases between the two germline ends. CDR1 is MDHEN, CDR2 SYDVKM, per germline. CDR3 DNA sequence: TGTGCCCTTAGGCATGACTCATTGCGTTCACCCCTCCACTTT. Protein sequence: CALRHDSLRSPLHF.

The J gene is TRBJ2-1, the V gene TRBV7-9; 14 bases map to TRBD2. V dropped 3 bases and J dropped 5; count of bases not matched to a gene: 6. The length of the CDR3 is 17 residues. Germline CDR1 reads SEHNR; CDR2 reads FQNEAQ (reference sequence). For the CDR3, the DNA is TGTGCCAGCAGCTTGAGACTAGCGGGAGGGGAAAACAATGAGCAGTTCTTC. Its protein is CASSLRLAGGENNEQFF.

V gene TRBV27 combines with J gene TRBJ2-7; 13 positions agree with TRBD2. The V gene's germline CDR1 is MNHEY and CDR2 SMNVEV (reference sequence). The CDR3 loop spans 17 amino acids. The J segment lost 2 bases and the V segment lost 3 bases, leaving 7 bases of the junction unmatched. The CDR3 spells CASSFGLAGATAYEQYF. CDR3 coding DNA: TGTGCCAGCAGTTTCGGACTAGCGGGAGCCACCGCCTACGAGCAGTACTTC.

This clone was seen a handful of times. The V and J genes are TRBV5-5 and TRBJ2-2; TRBD2 matches 15 bases. The germline CDR1 and CDR2 sequences are SGHKS and YYEKEE (reference sequence). The V gene end was trimmed by 4 bases and the J gene end by 1 base; junction bases not matched to a gene: 2. The CDR3 is 17 amino acids. The CDR3 DNA follows: TGTGCCAGCAGCCTGGGACTAGCGGGAGGGAACACCGGGGAGCTGTTTTTT. This translates into CASSLGLAGGNTGELFF.

J is TRBJ2-5 and V is TRBV27, with a tentative D call TRBD2 (6 bases). CDR1 MNHEY and CDR2 SMNVEV come from the germline V gene (reference sequence). The CDR3 totals 14 residues. Trimming stripped 4 bases from V and 1 base from J, with 10 bases between. CDR3 sequence reads: CASSSGLIQETQYF. In nucleotides, the CDR3 is TGTGCCAGCAGTTCCGGACTAATCCAAGAGACCCAGTACTTC.

The chain combines TRBV7-6 with TRBJ1-3; 8 bases fit TRBD1. This CDR3 comprises 16 residues. In germline, CDR1 is SGHVS, CDR2 FNYEAQ. V was pared by 4 bases and J by 3 bases, with 8 bases of the junction left unmatched. Here the CDR3 reads CASSSTTGALGNTIYF. CDR3 sequence (DNA): TGTGCCAGCAGCTCAACGACAGGGGCGCTTGGAAACACCATATATTTT.

This clone is a singleton in its sample. The chain links TRBV7-8 to TRBJ2-3; D call uncertain. The germline V gene encodes CDR1 SGHVS and CDR2 FQNEAQ. V lost 5 bases, J lost 3 bases, and 9 bases lay in between. CDR3 length: 13 amino acids. The CDR3 spells CASSLGRTDTQYF. The DNA for the CDR3 is TGTGCCAGCAGCCTCGGTAGAACAGATACGCAGTATTTT.

The chain recombines TRBV3-1 (or the pseudogene TRBV3-2) with TRBJ1-1; a possible D gene is TRBD1 (5 bases). Germline CDR1 is LGHDT and CDR2 is YNNKEL (reference sequence). There are 14 residues in the CDR3. V dropped 6 bases and J dropped 5 bases, with 16 bases sitting between them. The CDR3, as DNA: TGTGCCAGCAGGGTGGGGGGGTTATCAACTGAAGCTTTCTTT. It translates to CASRVGGLSTEAFF.

The chain has TRBV29-1 and TRBJ1-1, with TRBD1 matching over 10 bases. Trimming removed 7 bases from V and 2 bases from J; junction bases left unmatched: 4. CDR3 length: 13 residues. From germline, CDR1 is SQVTM and CDR2 ANQGSEA. In nucleotides, the CDR3 is TGCAGCGGAAGACAGGGGGCCAACACTGAAGCTTTCTTT. Amino acids: CSGRQGANTEAFF.

The chain is built from TRBV3-1 (or the pseudogene TRBV3-2) and TRBJ2-7; D gene ambiguous. The CDR3 is made up of 13 amino acids. Germline assignment: CDR1 LGHDT and CDR2 YNNKEL (reference sequence). Trimming shortened V by 0 bases and J by 3 bases, and 6 bases separated the two germline ends. The CDR3 region has the DNA TGTGCCAGCAGCCAAGATTTCTTCTACGAGCAGTACTTC. Translation gives CASSQDFFYEQYF.